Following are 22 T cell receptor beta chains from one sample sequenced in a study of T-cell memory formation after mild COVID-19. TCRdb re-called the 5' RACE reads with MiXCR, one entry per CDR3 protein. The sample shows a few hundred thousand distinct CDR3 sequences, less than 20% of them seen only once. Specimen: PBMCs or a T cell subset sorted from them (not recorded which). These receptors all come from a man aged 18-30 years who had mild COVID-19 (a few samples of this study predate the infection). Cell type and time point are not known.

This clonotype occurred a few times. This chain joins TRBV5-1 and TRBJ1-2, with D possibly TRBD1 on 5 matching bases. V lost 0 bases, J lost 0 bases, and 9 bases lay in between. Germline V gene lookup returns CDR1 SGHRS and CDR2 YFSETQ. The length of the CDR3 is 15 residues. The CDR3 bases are TGCGCCAGCAGCTTGGTGGGACCTCCTAACTATGGCTACACCTTC. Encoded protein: CASSLVGPPNYGYTF. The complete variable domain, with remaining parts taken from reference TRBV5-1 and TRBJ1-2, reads KAGVTQTPRYLIKTRGQQVTLSCSPISGHRSVSWYQQTPGQGLQFLFEYFSETQRNKGNFPGRFSGRQFSNSRSEMNVSTLELGDSALYLCASSLVGPPNYGYTFGSGTRLTVV.

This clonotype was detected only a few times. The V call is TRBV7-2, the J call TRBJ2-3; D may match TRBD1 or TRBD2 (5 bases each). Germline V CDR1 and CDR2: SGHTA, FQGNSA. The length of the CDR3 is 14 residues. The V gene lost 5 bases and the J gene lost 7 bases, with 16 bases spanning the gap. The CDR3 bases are TGTGCCAGCAGCCCCCGAGGGGTTTCACATACGCAGTATTTT. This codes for CASSPRGVSHTQYF. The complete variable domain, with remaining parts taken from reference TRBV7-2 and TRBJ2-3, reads GAGVSQSPSNKVTEKGKDVELRCDPISGHTALYWYRQSLGQGLEFLIYFQGNSAPDKSGLPSDRFSAERTGGSVSTLTIQRTQQEDSAVYLCASSPRGVSHTQYFGPGTRLTVL.

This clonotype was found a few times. The CDR3 here is CASSVGREVIGELFF. The CDR3 nucleotides read TGTGCCAGCAGCGTAGGGAGGGAGGTGATCGGGGAGCTGTTTTTT. The chain employs TRBV9 and TRBJ2-2; perhaps TRBD2 as D (6 bases). This CDR3 comprises 15 residues. Trimming took 0 bases from V and 7 from J, leaving 13 bases between them. Germline V gene lookup returns CDR1 SGDLS and CDR2 YYNGEE.

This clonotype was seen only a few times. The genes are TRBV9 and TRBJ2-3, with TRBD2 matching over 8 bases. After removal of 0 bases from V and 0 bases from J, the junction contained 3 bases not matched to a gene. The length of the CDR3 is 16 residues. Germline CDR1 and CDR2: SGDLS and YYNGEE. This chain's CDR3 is CASSVGAGVSTDTQYF. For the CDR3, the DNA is TGTGCCAGCAGCGTAGGAGCGGGGGTTAGCACAGATACGCAGTATTTT.

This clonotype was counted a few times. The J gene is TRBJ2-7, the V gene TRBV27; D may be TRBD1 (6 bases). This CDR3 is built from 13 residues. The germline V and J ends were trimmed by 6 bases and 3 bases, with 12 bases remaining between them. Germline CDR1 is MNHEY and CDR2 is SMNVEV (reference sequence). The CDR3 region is CASSPDSFYEQYF. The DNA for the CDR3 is TGTGCCAGCAGCCCGGACAGTTTCTACGAGCAGTACTTC.

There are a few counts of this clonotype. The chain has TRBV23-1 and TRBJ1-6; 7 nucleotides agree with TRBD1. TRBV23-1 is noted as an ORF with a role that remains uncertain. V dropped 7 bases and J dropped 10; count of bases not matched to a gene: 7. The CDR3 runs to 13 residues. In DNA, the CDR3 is TGCGCCAGCATCATTTCAGGGGGATCACCCCTCCACTTT. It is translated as CASIISGGSPLHF.

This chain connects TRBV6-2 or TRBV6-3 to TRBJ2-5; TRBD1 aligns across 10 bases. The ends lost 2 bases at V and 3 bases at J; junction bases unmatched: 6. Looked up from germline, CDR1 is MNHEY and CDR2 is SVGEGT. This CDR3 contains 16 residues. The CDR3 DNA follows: TGTGCCAGCAGTTACATCACGGGACAGGGGAAAGAGACCCAGTACTTC. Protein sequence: CASSYITGQGKETQYF.

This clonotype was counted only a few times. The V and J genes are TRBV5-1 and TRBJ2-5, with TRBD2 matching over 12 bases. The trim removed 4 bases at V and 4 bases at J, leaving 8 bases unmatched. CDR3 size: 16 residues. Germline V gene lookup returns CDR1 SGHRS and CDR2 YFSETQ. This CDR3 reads CASSQRTSGAGETQYF. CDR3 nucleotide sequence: TGCGCCAGCAGCCAAAGGACTAGCGGGGCGGGAGAGACCCAGTACTTC.

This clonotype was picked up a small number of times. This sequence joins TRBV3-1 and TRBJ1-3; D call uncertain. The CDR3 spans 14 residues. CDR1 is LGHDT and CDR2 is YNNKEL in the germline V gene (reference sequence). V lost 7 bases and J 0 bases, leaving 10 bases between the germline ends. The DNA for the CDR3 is TGTGCCAGCAACAACGGTAACTCTGGAAACACCATATATTTT. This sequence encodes CASNNGNSGNTIYF.

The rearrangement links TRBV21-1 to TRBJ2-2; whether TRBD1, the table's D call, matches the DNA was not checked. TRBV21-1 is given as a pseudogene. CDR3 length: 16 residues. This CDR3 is CASSKEGKGATGELFF. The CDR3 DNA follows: TGTGCCAGCAGCAAAGAGGGGAAAGGGGCCACCGGGGAGCTGTTTTTT.

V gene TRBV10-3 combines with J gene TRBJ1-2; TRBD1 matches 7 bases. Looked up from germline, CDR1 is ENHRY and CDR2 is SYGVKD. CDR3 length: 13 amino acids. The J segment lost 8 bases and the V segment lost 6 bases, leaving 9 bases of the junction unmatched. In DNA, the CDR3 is TGTGCCATCAGAGGAACAGGGGAGGAGGGCTACACCTTC. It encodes CAIRGTGEEGYTF.

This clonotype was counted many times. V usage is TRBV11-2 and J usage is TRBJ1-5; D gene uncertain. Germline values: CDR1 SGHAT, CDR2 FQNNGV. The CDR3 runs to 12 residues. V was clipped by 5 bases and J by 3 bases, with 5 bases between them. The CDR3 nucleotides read TGTGCCAGCAGCCGTGTCAATCAGCCCCAGCATTTT. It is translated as CASSRVNQPQHF. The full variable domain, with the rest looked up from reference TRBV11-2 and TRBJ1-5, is EAGVAQSPRYKIIEKRQSVAFWCNPISGHATLYWYQQILGQGPKLLIQFQNNGVVDDSQLPKDRFSAERLKGVDSTLKIQPAKLEDSAVYLCASSRVNQPQHFGDGTRLSIL.

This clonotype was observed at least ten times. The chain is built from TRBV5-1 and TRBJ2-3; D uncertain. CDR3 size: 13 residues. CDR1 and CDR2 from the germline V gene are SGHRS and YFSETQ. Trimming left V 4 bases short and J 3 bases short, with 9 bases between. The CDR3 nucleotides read TGCGCCAGCAGCCCAAGTCGGACAGATACGCAGTATTTT. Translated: CASSPSRTDTQYF.

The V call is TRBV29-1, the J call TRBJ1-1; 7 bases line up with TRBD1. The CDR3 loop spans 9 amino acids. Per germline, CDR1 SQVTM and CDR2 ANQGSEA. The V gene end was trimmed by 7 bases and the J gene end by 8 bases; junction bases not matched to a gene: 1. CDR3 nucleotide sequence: TGCAGCGCGGACAGGGAAGCTTTCTTT. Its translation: CSADREAFF. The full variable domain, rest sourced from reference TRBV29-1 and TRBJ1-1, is SAVISQKPSRDICQRGTSLTIQCQVDSQVTMMFWYRQQPGQSLTLIATANQGSEATYESGFVIDKFPISRPNLTFSTLTVSNMSPEDSSIYLCSADREAFFGQGTRLTVV.

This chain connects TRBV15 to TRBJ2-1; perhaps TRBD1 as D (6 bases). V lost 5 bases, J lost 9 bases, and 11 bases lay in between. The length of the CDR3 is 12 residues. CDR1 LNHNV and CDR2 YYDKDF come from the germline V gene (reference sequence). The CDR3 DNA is TGTGCCACCAGCGTAACAGGGTTTGAGCAGTTCTTC. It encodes CATSVTGFEQFF.

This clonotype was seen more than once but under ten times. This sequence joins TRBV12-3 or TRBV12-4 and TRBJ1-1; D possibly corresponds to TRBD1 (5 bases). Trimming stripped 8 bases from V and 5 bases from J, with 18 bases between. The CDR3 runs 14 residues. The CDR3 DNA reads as TGTGCCAGCTCTGTGGGGGGGAGAGGGACTGAAGCTTTCTTT. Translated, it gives CASSVGGRGTEAFF.

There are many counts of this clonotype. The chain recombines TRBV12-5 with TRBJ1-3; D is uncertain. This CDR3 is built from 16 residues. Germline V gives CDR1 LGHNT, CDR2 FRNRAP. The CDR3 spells CAPPAKKHSSGNTIYF. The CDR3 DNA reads TGTGCACCACCCGCTAAAAAACATAGCTCTGGAAACACCATATATTTT.

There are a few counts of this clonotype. This CDR3 is CASGSVDSYEQYV. The CDR3 DNA follows: TGTGCTAGTGGTTCAGTTGACTCGTACGAGCAGTACGTC. V gene TRBV12-5 combines with J gene TRBJ2-7; D uncertain. The CDR3 length is 13 residues. V was cut by 4 bases and J by 4 bases, with 11 bases left in between. CDR1 and CDR2 (germline): LGHNT, FRNRAP.

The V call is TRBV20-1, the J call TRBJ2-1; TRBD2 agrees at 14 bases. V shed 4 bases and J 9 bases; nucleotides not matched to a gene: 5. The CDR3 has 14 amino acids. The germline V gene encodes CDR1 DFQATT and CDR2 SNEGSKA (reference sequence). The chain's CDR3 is CSAKTSGGAGEQFF. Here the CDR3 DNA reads TGCAGTGCTAAGACTAGCGGGGGGGCCGGTGAGCAGTTCTTC.

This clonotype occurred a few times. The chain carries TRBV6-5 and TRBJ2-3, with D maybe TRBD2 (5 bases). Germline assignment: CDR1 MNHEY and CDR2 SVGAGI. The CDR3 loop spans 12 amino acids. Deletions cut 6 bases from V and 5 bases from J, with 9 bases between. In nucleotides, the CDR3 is TGTGCCAGCAGGAACGGGGTAGATACGCAGTATTTT. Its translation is CASRNGVDTQYF.

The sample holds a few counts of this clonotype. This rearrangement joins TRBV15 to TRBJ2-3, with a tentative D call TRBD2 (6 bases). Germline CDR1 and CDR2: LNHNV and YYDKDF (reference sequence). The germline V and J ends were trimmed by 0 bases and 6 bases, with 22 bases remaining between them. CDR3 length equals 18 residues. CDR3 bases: TGTGCCACCAGCAGAGATCGATTAGGCGGGGCCGCATTTGATACGCAGTATTTT. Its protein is CATSRDRLGGAAFDTQYF.

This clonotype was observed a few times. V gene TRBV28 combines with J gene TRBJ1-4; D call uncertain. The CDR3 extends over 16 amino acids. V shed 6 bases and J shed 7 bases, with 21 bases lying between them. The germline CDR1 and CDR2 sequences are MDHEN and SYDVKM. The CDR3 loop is CASSPVSSGLREKLFF. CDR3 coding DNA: TGTGCCAGCAGCCCTGTCTCTTCGGGTTTGCGTGAAAAACTGTTTTTT.